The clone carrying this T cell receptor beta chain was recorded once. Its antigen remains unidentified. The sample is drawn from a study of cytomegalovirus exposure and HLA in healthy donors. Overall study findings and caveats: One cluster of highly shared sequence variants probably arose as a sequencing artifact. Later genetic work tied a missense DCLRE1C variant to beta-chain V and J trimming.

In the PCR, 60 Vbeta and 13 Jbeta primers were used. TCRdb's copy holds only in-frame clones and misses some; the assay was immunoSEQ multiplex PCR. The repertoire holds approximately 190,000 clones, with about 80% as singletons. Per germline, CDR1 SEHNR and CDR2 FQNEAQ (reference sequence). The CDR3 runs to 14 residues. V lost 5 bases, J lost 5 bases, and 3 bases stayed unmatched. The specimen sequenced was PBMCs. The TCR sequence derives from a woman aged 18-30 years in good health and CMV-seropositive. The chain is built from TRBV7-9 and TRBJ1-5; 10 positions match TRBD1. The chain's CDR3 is CASSGTGEDQPQHF. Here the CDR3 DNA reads TGTGCCAGCAGCGGGACAGGGGAGGATCAGCCCCAGCATTTT.